This TCR beta chain was sequenced during a study of T cell repertoires in cytomegalovirus infection. Study overall: An indication of both CMV infection and matching HLA type came from public TCR beta signatures. Broader study findings: Carriage of CMV together with the relevant HLA was identifiable through cumulative public TCR beta family frequency. HLA-C-restricted CMV clonotypes gave the most frequent clonotype in two of eight donors.

MiXCR, applied by TCRdb to the reads, yields one record per CDR3 protein. The sample yields around 740,000 distinct CDR3 sequences, roughly a third seen once. This clonotype was detected a few times. Its cognate antigen is unknown. Germline trimming cut 5 bases from V and 7 bases from J; bases unmatched to any gene: 11. The V gene's germline CDR1 is MDHEN and CDR2 SYDVKM. The CDR3 length is 16 residues. This clonotype was sampled from a human donor in good health (CMV status not recorded). Some clones in this sample may be carry-over from other donors' samples. The chain has TRBV28 and TRBJ1-4, with 9 bases that match TRBD1. Source material: PBMCs. In DNA, the CDR3 is TGTGCCAGCAGTAACCCCCCCGGGACAGGGATTGAAAAACTGTTTTTT. Protein: CASSNPPGTGIEKLFF. Filled out from reference TRBV28 and TRBJ1-4, the complete variable domain reads DVKVTQSSRYLVKRTGEKVFLECVQDMDHENMFWYRQDPGLGLRLIYFSYDVKMKEKGDIPEGYSVSREKKERFSLILESASTNQTSMYLCASSNPPGTGIEKLFFGSGTQLSVL.